The 17 T cell receptor beta chains in this list originate from one sample, sequenced in a study of Graves' ophthalmopathy and Graves' hyperthyroidism. Amplification targeted the TCR beta CDR3 regions, with RNA transcripts as the source material. The first-round RT-PCR employed HTBI primers together with the Qiagen OneStep RT-PCR kit. A multiplex PCR was then performed as the second round. TCRdb independently ran MiXCR on the multiplex PCR reads; one entry per CDR3 protein. The table has fewer than 600,000 distinct CDR3 sequences, 13% to 15% seen once. The sequenced material came from blood. These receptors came from a young woman with Graves' ophthalmopathy.

The CDR3: CASTLSGTQYF. The CDR3 region has the DNA TGTGCCAGCACACTCTCCGGGACCCAGTACTTC. The V and J genes are TRBV6-1 and TRBJ2-5, with D uncertain. The CDR3 is 11 residues long. Per germline, CDR1 MNHNS and CDR2 SASEGT. Trimming pared 7 bases from V and 7 bases from J, leaving 10 bases between.

The chain recombines TRBV18 with TRBJ2-7; no definite D call. Looked up from germline, CDR1 is KGHSH and CDR2 is LQKENI. The CDR3 consists of 13 residues. V gave up 6 bases and J gave up 3 bases, with 12 bases separating them. The CDR3 nucleotides are TGTGCCAGCTCCCCCTCGAGAGGCTACGAGCAGTACTTC. Amino acid sequence: CASSPSRGYEQYF.

This clonotype was picked up many times. The chain carries TRBV12-3 or TRBV12-4 and TRBJ1-2; 10 bases align to TRBD1. The CDR3 totals 18 residues. Trimming took 0 bases from V and 2 from J; bases not matched to a gene: 9. The chain's CDR3 is CASSLALGRQGANYGYTF. The CDR3 coding sequence is TGTGCCAGCAGTTTAGCGCTGGGGAGACAGGGGGCAAACTATGGCTACACCTTC.

This clonotype was seen repeatedly, ten times or more. The rearrangement uses TRBV28 and TRBJ2-7; 12 bases align to TRBD2. Germline lookup yields CDR1 MDHEN and CDR2 SYDVKM. This CDR3 region has 14 residues. Trimming cost V 5 bases and J 2 bases; bases outside gene matches: 1. CDR3 sequence (DNA): TGTGCCAGCAGTCCTAGCGGGAGGGCCTACGAGCAGTACTTC. Translating gives CASSPSGRAYEQYF.

This clonotype was detected many times. This chain uses TRBV2 with TRBJ2-2; D gene ambiguous. Looked up from germline, CDR1 is SNHLY and CDR2 is FYNNEI. This CDR3 region has 16 residues. Trimming shortened V by 5 bases and J by 2 bases, and 15 bases separated the two germline ends. CDR3 nucleotides: TGTGCCAGCAGTTCCGACTCACTAAGAAACACCGGGGAGCTGTTTTTT. The encoded protein is CASSSDSLRNTGELFF. The full variable domain, in which reference TRBV2 and TRBJ2-2 provide the parts outside the CDR3, is EPEVTQTPSHQVTQMGQEVILRCVPISNHLYFYWYRQILGQKVEFLVSFYNNEISEKSEIFDDQFSVERPDGSNFTLKIRSTKLEDSAMYFCASSSDSLRNTGELFFGEGSRLTVL.

This clonotype was seen ten or more times. This chain uses TRBV5-1 with TRBJ2-7; TRBD2 is a possible D gene (6 bases). CDR3 length: 16 residues. Per the germline V gene, CDR1 is SGHRS and CDR2 is YFSETQ. V was trimmed by 4 bases and J by 2 bases, leaving 19 bases between them. The CDR3 sequence: CASSLNGGRPPYEQYF. The DNA for the CDR3 is TGCGCCAGCAGCCTCAATGGAGGGAGGCCCCCCTACGAGCAGTACTTC.

This clonotype was observed a handful of times. The chain combines TRBV19 with TRBJ1-3, with D possibly being TRBD1 (6 bases). This CDR3 is built from 13 residues. Germline assignment: CDR1 LNHDA and CDR2 SQIVND (reference sequence). The V and J ends lost 9 bases and 2 bases respectively, with 11 bases between them. Here the CDR3 DNA reads TGTGCCAGCTGGGACAACCCTGGAAACACCATATATTTT. As protein: CASWDNPGNTIYF.

This clonotype was recorded once. The chain links TRBV6-5 to TRBJ1-3, with D uncertain. CDR1 is MNHEY, CDR2 SVGAGI, per germline. V lost 7 bases and J lost 0, with 7 bases in between. The CDR3 has 13 amino acids. CDR3 sequence (DNA): TGTGCCAGCAAGTTGATCTCTGGAAACACCATATATTTT. Amino acids: CASKLISGNTIYF.

The rearrangement joins TRBV6-1 to TRBJ2-5, with 7 bases matching TRBD1. The V segment lost 1 base and the J segment 6 bases; nucleotides outside the gene matches: 5. The germline V gene encodes CDR1 MNHNS and CDR2 SASEGT. There are 14 residues in the CDR3. CDR3: CASSEGTGQQTQYF. The CDR3, as DNA: TGTGCCAGCAGTGAAGGGACAGGTCAACAGACCCAGTACTTC.

There are many counts of this clonotype. One junction end disagrees with the germline gene, perhaps due to a read error. The rearrangement joins TRBV5-1 to TRBJ2-7; D unresolved. CDR1 is SGHRS and CDR2 is YFSETQ in the germline V gene. CDR3 length equals 13 residues. CDR3 nucleotides: TGTGCCAGCAGCTTAGTTGGGTCCTACGAGCAGTACTTC. Encoded protein: CASSLVGSYEQYF. Using reference TRBV5-1 and TRBJ2-7 for the parts outside the CDR3, the full variable domain is KAGVTQTPRYLIKTRGQQVTLSCSPISGHRSVSWYQQTPGQGLQFLFEYFSETQRNKGNFPGRFSGRQFSNSRSEMNVSTLELGDSALYLCASSLVGSYEQYFGPGTRLTVT.

This clonotype was observed at least ten times. V is TRBV19 and J is TRBJ1-5; D might be TRBD1 (5 bases). The germline V and J ends were trimmed by 7 bases and 0 bases, with 25 bases remaining between them. The CDR3 loop spans 19 amino acids. Germline CDR1 LNHDA, CDR2 SQIVND (reference sequence). CDR3 residues: CASTTQGVGRGISNQPQHF. CDR3 DNA: TGTGCCAGTACCACCCAAGGGGTGGGGCGAGGGATTAGCAATCAGCCCCAGCATTTT.

This clonotype was counted many times. This chain joins TRBV5-1 and TRBJ1-2; 7 nucleotides align to TRBD1. From germline, CDR1 is SGHRS and CDR2 YFSETQ. The CDR3 runs to 14 residues. Trimming at V came to 4 bases and at J to 4 bases, leaving 7 bases not matched to a gene. The CDR3 here is CASSPGQNIYGYTF. CDR3 in DNA: TGCGCCAGCAGCCCGGGACAGAACATCTATGGCTACACCTTC. Based on the CDR3 plus reference TRBV5-1 and TRBJ1-2, the full variable domain is KAGVTQTPRYLIKTRGQQVTLSCSPISGHRSVSWYQQTPGQGLQFLFEYFSETQRNKGNFPGRFSGRQFSNSRSEMNVSTLELGDSALYLCASSPGQNIYGYTFGSGTRLTVV.

V gene TRBV5-1 combines with J gene TRBJ2-7, with D perhaps TRBD2 (6 bases). Trimming took 0 bases from V and 4 from J, leaving 14 bases between them. Germline V CDR1 and CDR2: SGHRS, YFSETQ. The CDR3 extends over 15 amino acids. This CDR3 reads CASSLEDGSRYEQYF. The CDR3 DNA reads as TGCGCCAGCAGCTTGGAGGACGGGAGTCGGTACGAGCAGTACTTC.

This clonotype appeared many times. The chain couples TRBV6-1 to TRBJ1-1; D remains unclear. V lost 0 bases, J lost 0 bases, and 8 bases lay in between. The CDR3 runs 15 residues. In germline, CDR1 is MNHNS, CDR2 SASEGT. The CDR3 DNA sequence: TGTGCCAGCAGTGAAGCCCACTTCATGAACACTGAAGCTTTCTTT. It translates to CASSEAHFMNTEAFF.

J is TRBJ1-5 and V is TRBV6-2 or TRBV6-3, with D possibly matching TRBD1 (6 bases). The CDR3 has 17 amino acids. From germline, CDR1 is MNHEY and CDR2 SVGEGT. The V end was cut by 1 base, the J end by 2 bases, with 15 bases between. CDR3 protein: CASSYLQGSLGNQPQHF. CDR3 sequence (DNA): TGTGCCAGCAGTTACTTACAGGGTAGTCTTGGCAATCAGCCCCAGCATTTT.

This clonotype was found many times. The rearrangement uses TRBV20-1 and TRBJ2-4, with D uncertain. V lost 1 base and J lost 0, with 7 bases in between. Germline CDR1 DFQATT, CDR2 SNEGSKA (reference sequence). The CDR3 has 14 amino acids. The CDR3 loop is CSARGVTAKNIQYF. In DNA, the CDR3 is TGCAGTGCTAGAGGTGTTACAGCCAAAAACATTCAGTACTTC.

This clonotype was found many times. The chain has TRBV4-1 and TRBJ2-7; the D gene is possibly TRBD1 (6 bases). Germline V gene lookup returns CDR1 MGHRA and CDR2 YSYEKL. CDR3 length equals 15 residues. V shed 5 bases and J shed 3 bases, with 17 bases lying between them. In DNA form, the CDR3 reads TGCGCCAGCAGCAGGGTACAGGGAGCAGTCTACGAGCAGTACTTC. This gives the protein CASSRVQGAVYEQYF.